This T cell receptor beta chain came from a study of blood T cell repertoires in COVID-19. Looking at the study overall: The study drew acute and convalescent COVID-19 samples from the United States, Italy and Spain.

There are a few counts of this clone. The length of the CDR3 is 15 residues. In germline, CDR1 is KGHDR, CDR2 SFDVKD. V dropped 3 bases and J dropped 4; count of bases not matched to a gene: 5. Original data processing: Reference gene primer amplification gave nucleated cell count estimates. Profiled with immunoSEQ multiplex PCR; TCRdb holds only in-frame clones, not every one. That table is the source of V, J and clone size, and D and trimming were worked out from the DNA. The sample lists some 350,000 clones, roughly 89% seen once, with 6% to 7.5% in the top ten. Sequences were obtained from peripheral blood. The sequence was collected from a man between 18 and 29 years old with active or convalescent COVID-19. The chain joins TRBV24-1 to TRBJ1-2, with 9 bases matching TRBD1. CDR3 in amino acids: CATSDGTGGRYGYTF. CDR3 nucleotides: TGTGCCACCAGTGATGGCACAGGGGGCCGCTATGGCTACACCTTC.